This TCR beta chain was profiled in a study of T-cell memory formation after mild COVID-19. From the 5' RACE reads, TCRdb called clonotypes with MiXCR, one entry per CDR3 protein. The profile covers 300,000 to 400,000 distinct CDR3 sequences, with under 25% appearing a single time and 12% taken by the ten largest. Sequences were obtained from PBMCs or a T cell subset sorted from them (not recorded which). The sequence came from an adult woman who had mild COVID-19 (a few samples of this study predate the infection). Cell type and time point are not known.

Here the CDR3 reads CAWNAGGSSNEQFF. CDR3 in DNA: TGTGCCTGGAATGCCGGCGGGAGTAGCAATGAGCAGTTCTTC. The chain is built from TRBV30 and TRBJ2-1; 7 nucleotides match TRBD2. Germline values: CDR1 GTSNPN, CDR2 SVGIG (reference sequence). Germline trimming cut 4 bases from V and 6 bases from J; bases unmatched to any gene: 9. The CDR3 length is 14 residues. The full variable domain, its missing parts supplied by reference TRBV30 and TRBJ2-1, is SQTIHQWPATLVQPVGSPLSLECTVEGTSNPNLYWYRQAAGRGLQLLFYSVGIGQISSEVPQNLSASRPQDRQFILSSKKLLLSDSGFYLCAWNAGGSSNEQFFGPGTRLTVL.